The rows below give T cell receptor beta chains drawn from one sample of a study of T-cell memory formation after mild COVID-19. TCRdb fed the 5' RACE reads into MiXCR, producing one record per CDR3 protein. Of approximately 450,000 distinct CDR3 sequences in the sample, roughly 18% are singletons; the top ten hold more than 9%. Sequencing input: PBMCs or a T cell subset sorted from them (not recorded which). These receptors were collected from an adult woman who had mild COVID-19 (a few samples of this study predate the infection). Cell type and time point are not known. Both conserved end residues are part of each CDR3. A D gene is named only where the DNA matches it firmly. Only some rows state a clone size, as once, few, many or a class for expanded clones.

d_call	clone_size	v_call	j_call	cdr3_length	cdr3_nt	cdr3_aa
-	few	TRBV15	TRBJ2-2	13	TGTGCCACCAGCCGCCCCGACCCCGGGGAGCTGTTTTTT	CATSRPDPGELFF
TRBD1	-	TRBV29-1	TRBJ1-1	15	TGCAGCGTTGAAGATGGAGGGACAGCGGGCACTGAAGCTTTCTTT	CSVEDGGTAGTEAFF
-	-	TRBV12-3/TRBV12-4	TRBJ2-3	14	TGTGCCAGCAGTTTATTCGGGAGCGCAGATACGCAGTATTTT	CASSLFGSADTQYF
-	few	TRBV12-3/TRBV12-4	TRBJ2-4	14	TGTGCCAGCAGGGGAGATGCAGCCAAAAACATTCAGTACTTC	CASRGDAAKNIQYF
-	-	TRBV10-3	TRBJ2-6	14	TGTGCCATCAGGACGGCCTCTGGGGCCAACGTCCTGACTTTC	CAIRTASGANVLTF
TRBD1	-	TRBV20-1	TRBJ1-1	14	TGCAGTGCTAGAAGGCAGGGGGGGAACACTGAAGCTTTCTTT	CSARRQGGNTEAFF
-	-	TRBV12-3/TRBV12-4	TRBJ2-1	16	TGTGCCAGCAGCCCCGTGAGGGGCGGATGGTACAATGAGCAGTTCTTC	CASSPVRGGWYNEQFF
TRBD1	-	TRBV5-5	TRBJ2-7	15	TGTGCCAGCAGCTCCCCCTCGACAGGGGACTACGAGCAGTACTTC	CASSSPSTGDYEQYF
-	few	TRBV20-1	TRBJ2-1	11	TGCAGTGCTAGAAGTGCGCATGAGCAGTTCTTC	CSARSAHEQFF
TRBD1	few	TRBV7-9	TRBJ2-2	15	TGTGCCAGCAGCTCTCAGGGACAGAAAACCGGGGAGCTGTTTTTT	CASSSQGQKTGELFF
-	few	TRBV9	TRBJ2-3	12	TGTGCCAGCAGTGGAGCCCCAGATACGCAGTATTTT	CASSGAPDTQYF
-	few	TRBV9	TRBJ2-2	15	TGTGCCAGCAGCGTAGGCGGCTGGATCACCGGGGAGCTGTTTTTT	CASSVGGWITGELFF
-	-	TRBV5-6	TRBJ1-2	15	TGTGCCAGCAGCATAATAGCGGGGGGGATGTATGTCTACACCTTC	CASSIIAGGMYVYTF
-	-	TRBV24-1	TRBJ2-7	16	TGTGCCACCAGTGATTCCCCCGGACGGGGATCCTACGAGCAGTACTTC	CATSDSPGRGSYEQYF
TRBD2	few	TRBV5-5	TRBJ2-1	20	TGTGCCAGCAGCTTGGTTCAGTCGAGACTAGCGGGAGAATCCTACAATGAGCAGTTCTTC	CASSLVQSRLAGESYNEQFF
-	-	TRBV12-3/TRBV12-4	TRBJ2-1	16	TGTGCCAGCAGTTTACGTCTGGCGGACCCACCCAATGAGCAGTTCTTC	CASSLRLADPPNEQFF
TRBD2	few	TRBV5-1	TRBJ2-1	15	TGCGCCAGCAGCACACGGACTAGCGGGACAGGGGAGCAGTTCTTC	CASSTRTSGTGEQFF
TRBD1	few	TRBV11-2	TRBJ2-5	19	TGTGCCAGCAGCTTTGCCCCGGGACAGCTGACGAGGGGGTTGGAGACCCAGTACTTC	CASSFAPGQLTRGLETQYF
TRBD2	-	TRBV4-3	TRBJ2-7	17	TGCGCCAGCAGCCAAGACCCCCCCGGGGCGGGAGGTATCGAGCAGTACTTC	CASSQDPPGAGGIEQYF
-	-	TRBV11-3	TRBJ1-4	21	TGTGCCAGCAGCGGCTCCCTAACGGACGGACCCAAGCTGCCGTATAATGAAAAACTGTTTTTT	CASSGSLTDGPKLPYNEKLFF
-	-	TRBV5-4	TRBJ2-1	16	TGTGCCAGCAGCTTGGCCTTGTCGCAGCGCAACAATGAGCAGTTCTTC	CASSLALSQRNNEQFF
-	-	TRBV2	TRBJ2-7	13	TGTGCCAGCAGTGGTCTCCTTCGGGGCGAGCAGTACTTC	CASSGLLRGEQYF
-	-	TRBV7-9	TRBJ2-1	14	TGTGCCAGCAGCCCCCCGGGATCGGACAATGAGCAGTTCTTC	CASSPPGSDNEQFF
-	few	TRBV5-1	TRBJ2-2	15	TGCGCCAGCAGCCAGGGGACTGGGCACACCGGGGAGCTGTTTTTT	CASSQGTGHTGELFF
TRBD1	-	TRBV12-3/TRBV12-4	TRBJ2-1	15	TGTGCCAGCAGTTTAGTCGGGACAGTAAACAATGAGCAGTTCTTC	CASSLVGTVNNEQFF
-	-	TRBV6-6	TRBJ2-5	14	TGTGCCAGCAGACAGCAGTTCCTCGAGATAACCCAGTACTTC	CASRQQFLEITQYF
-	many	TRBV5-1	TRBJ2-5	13	TGCGCCAGCAGCTTGACAGTCCAAGAGACCCAGTACTTC	CASSLTVQETQYF
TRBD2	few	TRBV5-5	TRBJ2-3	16	TGTGCCAGCAGCTTCGGACTAGCGGGAGTAACAGATACGCAGTATTTT	CASSFGLAGVTDTQYF
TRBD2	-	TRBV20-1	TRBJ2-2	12	TGCAGTGCCAGCGGGGGGTTCGGGGAGCTGTTTTTT	CSASGGFGELFF
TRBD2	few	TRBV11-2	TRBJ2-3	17	TGTGCCAGCAGCTTAAGGACTAGCGGGGGGGTTACAGATACGCAGTATTTT	CASSLRTSGGVTDTQYF
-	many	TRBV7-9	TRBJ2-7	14	TGTGCCAGCAGCCCGTGGGGGCCACTCTACGAGCAGTACTTC	CASSPWGPLYEQYF
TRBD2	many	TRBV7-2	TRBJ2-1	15	TGTGCCAGCAGCTCCCGACTAGCTTCTTACAATGAGCAGTTCTTC	CASSSRLASYNEQFF
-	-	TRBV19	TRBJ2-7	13	TGTGCCAGTACCCCTACCGGGACTTCGGAGCAGTACTTC	CASTPTGTSEQYF
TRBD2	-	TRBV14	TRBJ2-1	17	TGTGCCAGCAGCCAACTAACGGCTAGCGGGGCTTACAATGAGCAGTTCTTC	CASSQLTASGAYNEQFF
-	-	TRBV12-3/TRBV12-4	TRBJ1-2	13	TGTGCCAGCAGTTTTTCTATAGGTTCTGGCTACACCTTC	CASSFSIGSGYTF
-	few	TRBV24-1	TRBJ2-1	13	TGTGCCACCAGTGCCCCGGGGTACAATGAGCAGTTCTTC	CATSAPGYNEQFF
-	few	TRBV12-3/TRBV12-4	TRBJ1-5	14	TGTGCCAGCAGTTTTTACCAGGGGAATCAGCCCCAGCATTTT	CASSFYQGNQPQHF
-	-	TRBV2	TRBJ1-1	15	TGTGCCAGCAGTGAACGTCAGGGTTCGGGGACTGAAGCTTTCTTT	CASSERQGSGTEAFF
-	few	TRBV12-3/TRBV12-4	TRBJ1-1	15	TGTGCCAGCAGTGCCCAGGGGTTGGGGAACACTGAAGCTTTCTTT	CASSAQGLGNTEAFF
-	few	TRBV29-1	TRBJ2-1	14	TGCAGCGTTGAAGGGACAGAGAATTACAATGAGCAGTTCTTC	CSVEGTENYNEQFF
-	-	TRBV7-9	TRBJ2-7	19	TGTGCCAGCAGACCTATATTGGTGACCCCAGTGGGCAGGGACTACGAGCAGTACTTC	CASRPILVTPVGRDYEQYF
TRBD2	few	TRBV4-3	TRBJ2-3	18	TGCGCCAGCAGCCAAGGGGCACTGCGGGAGACTAGCACAGATACGCAGTATTTT	CASSQGALRETSTDTQYF
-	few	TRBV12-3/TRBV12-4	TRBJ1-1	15	TGTGCCAGCAGTTTAGGGTATTCCGGGGGCACTGAAGCTTTCTTT	CASSLGYSGGTEAFF
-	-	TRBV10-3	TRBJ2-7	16	TGTGCCATCAGTTCCCCCGGAGGGGGGATTATAGACGAGCAGTACTTC	CAISSPGGGIIDEQYF
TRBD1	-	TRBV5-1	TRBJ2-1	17	TGCGCCAGCAGCGTGGGACAGGGTAAAAGCTCCTACAATGAGCAGTTCTTC	CASSVGQGKSSYNEQFF
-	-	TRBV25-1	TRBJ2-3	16	TGTGCCAGCAGCCGCGAGGGCCCCGCCGCCCCAGATACGCAGTATTTT	CASSREGPAAPDTQYF
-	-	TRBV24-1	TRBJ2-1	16	TGTGCCACCAGTGATGTTACTAGTAGGGCCCACAATGAGCAGTTCTTC	CATSDVTSRAHNEQFF
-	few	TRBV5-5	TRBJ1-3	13	TGTGCCAGCAGCTGGGGAGGAGGAAACACCATATATTTT	CASSWGGGNTIYF
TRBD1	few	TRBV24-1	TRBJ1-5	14	TGTGCCACCAGCGTCGGGACAGGGGTTCAGCCCCAGCATTTT	CATSVGTGVQPQHF
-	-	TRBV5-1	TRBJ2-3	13	TGCGCCAGCAGTCCTAGCTTCACAGATACGCAGTATTTT	CASSPSFTDTQYF
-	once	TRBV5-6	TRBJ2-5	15	TGTGCCAGCAGCTTGGCGAGACAGCCCTTATGGGCCCAGTACTTC	CASSLARQPLWAQYF
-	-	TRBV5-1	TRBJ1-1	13	TGCGCCAGCAGCCCCCTTGAGGGCACTGAAGCTTTCTTT	CASSPLEGTEAFF